Listed below are T cell receptor beta chains from one sample, sequenced in a study of regulatory T cells in long-lasting Graves disease. TCRdb reprocessed the multiplex PCR reads via MiXCR and lists one record per CDR3 protein. The sample holds 680,000 or so distinct CDR3 sequences, around 17% seen once. This same sample was also taken into another study, of T cells in Graves' hyperthyroidism and ophthalmopathy.

Sequencing was performed on peripheral blood mononuclear cells (PBMCs), taken at new diagnosis, from a patient treated with antithyroid drugs. These receptors all come from a woman under 40 with Graves disease. The CDR3 runs from the conserved cysteine through the conserved F or W. A D gene is named only where the DNA matches it firmly. Part of the rows lack a size; the others show once, few, many or a class for expanded clones.

v_gene	abundance	d_gene	j_gene	CDR3aa	CDR3nt
TRBV7-9	many	TRBD1	TRBJ1-5	CASTQGGSNQPQHF	TGTGCCAGCACCCAGGGGGGGAGCAATCAGCCCCAGCATTTT
TRBV20-1	.	.	TRBJ2-4	CSARDLGQPLAKNIQYF	TGCAGTGCTAGAGATCTGGGACAACCTTTAGCCAAAAACATTCAGTACTTC
TRBV2	many	TRBD2	TRBJ2-1	CAIGRWAGGPYNEQFF	TGTGCGATAGGACGGTGGGCGGGAGGGCCCTACAATGAGCAGTTCTTC
TRBV12-3/TRBV12-4	many	TRBD1	TRBJ1-6	CASSLVWGQEGSPLHF	TGTGCCAGCAGTTTAGTTTGGGGACAGGAGGGGTCACCCCTCCACTTT
TRBV28	few	.	TRBJ1-4	CASRDTGTLGEKLFF	TGTGCCAGCAGGGACACCGGGACCTTGGGAGAAAAACTGTTTTTT
TRBV27	.	TRBD1	TRBJ2-7	CASSLRTGGGGLAGNYEQYF	TGTGCCAGCAGTTTACGGACAGGGGGCGGGGGGCTAGCGGGCAACTACGAGCAGTACTTC
TRBV6-9	many	TRBD2	TRBJ2-1	CASSYGTSFGNEQFF	TGTGCCAGCAGTTACGGGACTAGCTTCGGCAATGAGCAGTTCTTC
TRBV28	many	.	TRBJ1-2	CASSLTPSTGTSNYGYTF	TGTGCCAGCAGTTTAACTCCTTCCACCGGGACATCTAACTATGGCTACACCTTC
TRBV7-2	many	.	TRBJ2-3	CASKNAGSTDTQYF	TGTGCCAGCAAGAACGCCGGAAGCACAGATACGCAGTATTTT
TRBV19	.	.	TRBJ2-1	CASSIYGSPGSEQFF	TGTGCCAGTAGTATTTACGGGAGCCCTGGGAGTGAGCAGTTCTTC
TRBV28	many	TRBD2	TRBJ2-5	CASSLGLAGGGTQYF	TGTGCCAGCAGTTTAGGTCTAGCGGGAGGGGGGACCCAGTACTTC
TRBV6-2/TRBV6-3	.	.	TRBJ2-1	CASSVIPLSSYNEQFF	TGTGCCAGCAGTGTCATACCATTGAGCTCCTACAATGAGCAGTTCTTC
TRBV28	many	TRBD1	TRBJ2-5	CASSSRQGPETQYF	TGTGCCAGCAGTTCACGACAGGGACCAGAGACCCAGTACTTC
TRBV3-1	.	TRBD2	TRBJ2-7	CAGPSGEGRHEQYF	TGTGCCGGCCCTAGCGGGGAGGGCCGCCACGAGCAGTACTTC
TRBV2	many	.	TRBJ2-5	CASGEQGFQETQYF	TGTGCCAGCGGGGAACAGGGCTTTCAAGAGACCCAGTACTTC
TRBV2	many	TRBD2	TRBJ2-3	CATRLAASTDTQYF	TGTGCCACCAGACTAGCGGCGAGCACAGATACGCAGTATTTT
TRBV4-1	.	TRBD2	TRBJ2-1	CASSQLAGGIYNEQFF	TGCGCCAGCAGCCAATTAGCGGGAGGGATCTACAATGAGCAGTTCTTC
TRBV7-7	few	.	TRBJ2-2	CASSRGGNPTGELFF	TGTGCTAGCAGCCGGGGCGGAAATCCAACCGGGGAGCTGTTTTTT
TRBV19	.	TRBD2	TRBJ2-7	CASSIIAGGYEQYF	TGTGCCAGTAGTATAATAGCGGGGGGCTACGAGCAGTACTTC
TRBV6-1	few	.	TRBJ1-1	CASSEWSKGKFMNTEAFF	TGTGCCAGCAGTGAATGGTCGAAGGGCAAGTTTATGAACACTGAAGCTTTCTTT
TRBV6-5	few	TRBD2	TRBJ2-7	CASSSTSGRATEQYF	TGTGCCAGCAGTTCGACTAGCGGGAGGGCCACCGAGCAGTACTTC
TRBV9	few	.	TRBJ1-1	CASSDNNRDGRFMNTEAFF	TGTGCCAGCAGCGACAATAACCGGGACGGACGGTTCATGAACACTGAAGCTTTCTTT
TRBV29-1	.	.	TRBJ1-2	CSVVEWANYGYTF	TGCAGCGTTGTTGAGTGGGCTAACTATGGCTACACCTTC
TRBV5-1	.	.	TRBJ1-3	CASSLRPGAGNTIYF	TGCGCCAGCAGCTTGAGACCAGGGGCTGGAAACACCATATATTTT
TRBV2	many	.	TRBJ2-1	CASSEAGVEQFF	TGTGCCAGCAGTGAAGCGGGAGTAGAGCAGTTCTTC
TRBV30	few	.	TRBJ1-5	CAWSQGPQLNQPQHF	TGTGCCTGGAGTCAGGGTCCGCAGCTTAATCAGCCCCAGCATTTT
TRBV18	.	TRBD1	TRBJ2-4	CASSSTGLENIQYF	TGTGCCAGCTCCTCGACAGGGTTGGAGAACATTCAGTACTTC
TRBV5-1	.	.	TRBJ2-1	CASSLDRVGGNEQFF	TGCGCCAGCAGCTTGGACAGGGTTGGAGGCAATGAGCAGTTCTTC
TRBV18	.	.	TRBJ1-5	CASSRGIRDQPQHF	TGTGCCAGCTCCCGGGGTATTCGAGATCAGCCCCAGCATTTT
TRBV7-8	.	.	TRBJ2-5	CASSQARVLPGETQYF	TGTGCCAGCAGCCAAGCCCGGGTGCTCCCCGGGGAGACCCAGTACTTC
TRBV10-3	many	.	TRBJ1-6	CAISAQVDSPLHF	TGTGCCATCAGTGCCCAGGTAGATTCACCCCTCCACTTT
TRBV11-1	many	.	TRBJ2-7	CASSLGRFYEQYF	TGTGCCAGCAGCTTAGGACGCTTCTACGAGCAGTACTTC
TRBV2	many	.	TRBJ2-1	CASRVDISYNEQFF	TGTGCCAGCAGGGTGGACATCTCATACAATGAGCAGTTCTTC
TRBV28	few	.	TRBJ2-1	CASSPPPLPADPLSLQFF	TGTGCCAGCAGTCCCCCCCCCTTGCCAGCGGACCCGCTGTCCTTACAGTTCTTC
TRBV7-9	few	.	TRBJ2-2	CASSLARAGRKRRELFF	TGTGCCAGCAGCTTAGCCCGGGCGGGAAGGAAGAGGAGGGAGCTGTTTTTT
TRBV5-1	many	.	TRBJ1-5	CASRQESNQPQHF	TGCGCCAGCAGGCAGGAAAGCAATCAGCCCCAGCATTTT
TRBV14	.	.	TRBJ2-1	CASSHSVTLFYRGSYNEQFF	TGTGCCAGCAGCCACTCAGTGACGCTTTTTTATAGGGGCTCCTACAATGAGCAGTTCTTC
TRBV3-1	few	.	TRBJ1-1	CASRPGERMNTEAFF	TGTGCCAGCAGACCAGGGGAAAGGATGAACACTGAAGCTTTCTTT
TRBV27	few	.	TRBJ2-1	CASSPMPVGSNEQFF	TGTGCCAGCAGTCCTATGCCCGTTGGCTCCAATGAGCAGTTCTTC
TRBV19	.	TRBD1	TRBJ1-5	CASSTYPTGQYGQPQHF	TGTGCCAGTAGTACTTACCCGACAGGGCAATACGGCCAGCCCCAGCATTTT
TRBV12-3/TRBV12-4	few	.	TRBJ2-1	CASSLILAHEQFF	TGTGCCAGCAGCCTTATACTAGCTCATGAGCAGTTCTTC
TRBV5-1	few	.	TRBJ2-2	CASSLGLASTGELFF	TGCGCCAGCAGCTTGGGCCTAGCAAGCACCGGGGAGCTGTTTTTT
TRBV29-1	many	TRBD2	TRBJ2-3	CSVQTSGGPTDTQYF	TGCAGCGTCCAGACTAGCGGGGGTCCTACAGATACGCAGTATTTT
TRBV12-3/TRBV12-4	many	TRBD1	TRBJ1-4	CASSSRQGGRVTTNEKLFF	TGTGCCAGCAGTTCGCGACAGGGAGGAAGAGTCACAACTAATGAAAAACTGTTTTTT
TRBV6-2/TRBV6-3	many	.	TRBJ2-4	CASSGGFGGSDIQYF	TGTGCCAGCAGCGGGGGTTTCGGGGGCTCGGACATTCAGTACTTC
TRBV28	.	TRBD1	TRBJ2-7	CASSLDGTGGIEQYF	TGTGCCAGCAGTTTAGACGGGACAGGGGGAATCGAGCAGTACTTC
TRBV20-1	.	.	TRBJ2-3	CSARPWVFVALMSTDTQYF	TGCAGTGCTAGGCCTTGGGTGTTTGTAGCGCTTATGAGCACAGATACGCAGTATTTT
TRBV12-3/TRBV12-4	many	.	TRBJ2-7	CASSLYRGSSYEQYF	TGTGCCAGCAGTTTGTATCGGGGGAGCTCCTACGAGCAGTACTTC
TRBV6-2/TRBV6-3	.	.	TRBJ2-1	CAAIRDNEQFF	TGTGCCGCCATCAGGGACAATGAGCAGTTCTTC
TRBV7-3	many	TRBD1	TRBJ2-1	CASSIQGAGYNEQFF	TGTGCCAGCAGCATACAGGGGGCCGGATACAATGAGCAGTTCTTC
TRBV12-3/TRBV12-4	many	.	TRBJ1-4	CASSFSIGGEKLFF	TGTGCCAGCAGTTTTTCCATAGGGGGAGAAAAACTGTTTTTT
TRBV6-1	.	TRBD2	TRBJ2-1	CARGEAGGYNEQFF	TGTGCCAGGGGGGAGGCGGGAGGTTACAATGAGCAGTTCTTC
TRBV20-1	.	.	TRBJ1-2	CSAREGLGNTF	TGCAGTGCTAGAGAGGGCCTGGGTAACACCTTC
TRBV27	few	.	TRBJ2-2	CATRWTGSGELFF	TGTGCCACCCGTTGGACGGGGTCCGGGGAGCTGTTTTTT
TRBV28	few	.	TRBJ2-1	CASGSVGRDNEQFF	TGTGCCAGTGGCTCAGTAGGAAGGGACAATGAGCAGTTCTTC
TRBV28	.	.	TRBJ1-5	CASSLFLREPPQHF	TGTGCCAGCAGTTTGTTCCTCAGGGAACCGCCCCAGCATTTT
TRBV10-3	few	.	TRBJ2-1	CAISESRENPRGFF	TGTGCCATCAGTGAGTCCCGGGAGAACCCACGTGGGTTCTTC
TRBV6-1	many	.	TRBJ1-1	CASNGLSEAFF	TGTGCCAGCAACGGTCTCTCTGAAGCTTTCTTT